The clone carrying this TCR beta chain occurred a few times. Its cognate antigen is unknown. This sample is part of a study of vaccination effects on CD4 cells after COVID-19. Whole-study context: Samples collected post-vaccine were obtained a median of 72 days after the second dose.

Generated by immunoSEQ multiplex PCR, the TCRdb table keeps only in-frame clones and is missing some. The table shows approximately 24,000 clones, with about three quarters occurring only once. Germline V CDR1 and CDR2: MNHEY, SMNVEV (reference sequence). Deletions cut 2 bases from V and 1 base from J, with 11 bases between. This CDR3 comprises 15 residues. General study findings and limits: The study found that only 1 of 255 vaccine-induced clones from healthy vaccinees cross-reacted with common cold coronaviruses. Early post-infection timepoints were missing from the study, which also had few convalescent patients.

Using viral peptide pools, the ViraFEST assay grew out antigen-specific CD4+ T cells prior to sequencing. Cells that had been cultured for nine to eleven days were the source of isolated CD4+ T cells. Two doses of BNT162b2 or mRNA-1273 vaccine were administered to participants. Sequences were derived from CD4+ T cells from PBMCs cultured with HCoV-NL63 spike peptides, sampled after COVID-19 vaccination. This chain uses TRBV27 with TRBJ1-1; D call uncertain. This receptor was identified in a human donor who received a COVID-19 vaccine. CDR3 region: CASSLNAGKNTEAFF. The CDR3 region has the DNA TGTGCCAGCAGTTTAAATGCAGGAAAGAACACTGAAGCTTTCTTT.